These 19 T cell receptor beta chains were sequenced from one sample in a study of tumor-infiltrating lymphocytes in primary liver carcinoma. Unsorted whole blood yielded blood RNA, and germline DNA was extracted as well. cDNA specific to TCR beta was made from around 530 ng of total RNA, with a constant-region primer employed for priming. Libraries covering TCR beta were generated through three nested multiplex PCR rounds (using a slightly modified ARM-PCR). TRBV1-TRBV30 forward primers paired with a C-beta reverse primer drove the first two PCR rounds, about 9 cycles each. From the multiplex PCR reads, TCRdb called clonotypes with MiXCR, one entry per CDR3 protein. The data hold 310,000 or so distinct CDR3 sequences, with about three fifths observed a single time. Sequencing was done on a sample of peripheral blood. The receptor source for this set is a woman aged 30 to 39 with primary liver carcinoma and hepatitis B virus infection.

This rearrangement joins TRBV7-9 to TRBJ2-3; a possible D gene is TRBD2 (6 bases). The CDR3 has 15 amino acids. The germline V gene has CDR1 SEHNR and CDR2 FQNEAQ (reference sequence). V lost 6 bases to trimming and J lost 0 bases, with 13 bases between them. The CDR3 region is CASSLSGFSTDTQYF. The CDR3 coding sequence is TGTGCCAGCAGTCTTAGCGGCTTTAGCACAGATACGCAGTATTTT.

The rearrangement links TRBV6-5 to TRBJ2-5, with 8 nucleotides matching TRBD1. Looked up from germline, CDR1 is MNHEY and CDR2 is SVGAGI. The CDR3 is made up of 15 amino acids. J gave up 6 bases and V 7 bases, and 13 bases lay outside the gene matches. This CDR3 reads CASTDGRTGHQTQYF. For the CDR3, the DNA is TGTGCCAGCACCGATGGGAGGACAGGGCATCAGACCCAGTACTTC.

This chain links TRBV6-5 with TRBJ2-7; perhaps TRBD2 as D (5 bases). Trimming shortened V by 7 bases and J by 7 bases, and 20 bases separated the two germline ends. Germline CDR1 reads MNHEY; CDR2 reads SVGAGI. The CDR3 has 14 residues. Here the CDR3 reads CASITGDRIGEQYF. CDR3 DNA: TGTGCCAGCATCACCGGGGATCGGATAGGGGAGCAGTACTTC.

For this clonotype: A much larger clone differs from this one at a single base, so this may be a read error. The rearrangement joins TRBV10-2 to TRBJ2-1, with unresolved D. This CDR3 comprises 12 residues. CDR1 WSHSY and CDR2 SAAADI come from the germline V gene. The CDR3 loop reads CARSVTLNEQFF. In DNA form, the CDR3 reads TGCGCCAGGAGTGTCACCCTAAATGAGCAGTTCTTC.

V and J are TRBV30 and TRBJ1-4; D might be TRBD1 (5 bases). V was cut by 1 base and J by 8 bases, with 17 bases left in between. Germline loops: CDR1 GTSNPN, CDR2 SVGIG (reference sequence). The CDR3 covers 15 residues. The CDR3 is CAWSARQRGIEKLFF. The CDR3 bases are TGTGCCTGGAGTGCCAGACAGCGGGGGATCGAAAAACTGTTTTTT.

As regards this clonotype: The junction departs from the called germline gene at one end, perhaps through a read error. The J gene is TRBJ2-3, the V gene TRBV29-1; possibly TRBD2 for D (6 bases). Germline V lookup: CDR1 SQVTM, CDR2 ANQGSEA. CDR3 length: 18 amino acids. In DNA, the CDR3 is TGCAGCGTTGCTGGGATACCGGGGATTGGAACTAGCACAGATACGCAGTATTTC. Residues: CSVAGIPGIGTSTDTQYF.

As concerns this clonotype: The junction does not match germline at one end; this may be a read error. The V call is TRBV4-1, the J call TRBJ2-5; D is perhaps TRBD2 (6 bases). This CDR3 spans 14 amino acids. Per the germline V gene, CDR1 is MGHRA and CDR2 is YSYEKL. CDR3 DNA: TGCGCCAGCAGCCATACCGGGAGACAAGAGACCCATTACTTC. It codes for CASSHTGRQETHYF.

A remark on this clonotype: This may stem from a read error, because a much larger clone lies one nucleotide away. The chain uses TRBV11-2 and TRBJ2-2, with a possible D match to TRBD2 (6 bases). This CDR3 comprises 17 residues. Per the germline V gene, CDR1 is SGHAT and CDR2 is FQNNGV. The chain's CDR3 is CASGLAFGRGTVGELFF. The CDR3 bases are TGTGCCAGCGGCTTAGCGTTTGGGCGGGGTACGGTCGGGGAGCTGTTTTTT.

For the CDR3, the DNA is TGTGCCAGCAGTGAATTTTCTAGGCACCTTAATGAAAAACTGTTTTTT. Translating gives CASSEFSRHLNEKLFF. V is TRBV6-1 and J is TRBJ1-4; D gene uncertain. CDR1 is MNHNS, CDR2 SASEGT, per germline. The CDR3 contains 16 residues. Trimming pared 2 bases from V and 4 bases from J, leaving 14 bases between.

CDR3 in amino acids: CASSLARERETQYF. The CDR3, as DNA: TGTGCCAGCAGCTTGGCCCGAGAGCGGGAGACCCAGTACTTC. J is TRBJ2-5 and V is TRBV5-4; a possible D gene is TRBD2 (5 bases). CDR1 and CDR2 from the germline V gene are SGHNT and YYREEE (reference sequence). V was trimmed by 0 bases and J by 5 bases, leaving 11 bases between them. This CDR3 has 14 amino acids. The full variable domain, completed using reference TRBV5-4 and TRBJ2-5, is ETGVTQSPTHLIKTRGQQVTLRCSSQSGHNTVSWYQQALGQGPQFIFQYYREEENGRGNFPPRFSGLQFPNYSSELNVNALELDDSALYLCASSLARERETQYFGPGTRLLVL.

Concerning this clonotype itself: A clone one base away is much larger, so this may be a read error. The chain has TRBV11-2 and TRBJ2-1; D may correspond to TRBD1 or TRBD2 (5 bases each). Looked up from germline, CDR1 is SGHAT and CDR2 is FQNNGV. The CDR3 contains 15 residues. The CDR3 DNA reads TGTGCCAGCAGACGAGGGGAGAGCTCCTACTATGAGCAGTTCTTC. Residues: CASRRGESSYYEQFF.

This clonotype was seen a few times. The chain uses TRBV10-3 and TRBJ1-5; D is undetermined. The CDR3 totals 13 residues. V was shortened by 6 bases and J by 0 bases, with 6 bases between the two germline ends. The germline gives CDR1 ENHRY, CDR2 SYGVKD. This chain's CDR3 is CAIRGDSNQPQHF. The CDR3 nucleotides are TGTGCCATCAGGGGAGATAGCAATCAGCCCCAGCATTTT.

Turning to this clonotype: An end of the junction does not agree with germline; a read error may underlie this. The rearrangement joins TRBV6-1 to TRBJ2-3; 9 bases align to TRBD1. The CDR3 consists of 13 residues. Germline loops: CDR1 MNHNS, CDR2 SASEGT. For the CDR3, the DNA is TGTGTCAGCGGGACAGGGCCATTAGATACGCAGTATTTT. Its protein is CVSGTGPLDTQYF.

This clonotype was found many times. The chain is built from TRBV4-2 and TRBJ2-5, with 10 bases lining up with TRBD2. The CDR3 is made up of 17 amino acids. The V gene end was trimmed by 3 bases and the J gene end by 4 bases; junction bases not matched to a gene: 11. Germline CDR1 is LGHNA and CDR2 is YNFKEQ. CDR3 in amino acids: CASSQRTAGGGGETQYF. CDR3 sequence (DNA): TGTGCCAGCAGCCAGAGAACAGCGGGAGGGGGTGGAGAGACCCAGTACTTC.

The chain combines TRBV6-5 with TRBJ2-1; D tentatively fits TRBD1 or TRBD2 (5 bases each). Germline CDR1 MNHEY, CDR2 SVGAGI. This CDR3 contains 14 residues. CDR3 sequence reads: CVGHPPRSGTEQFF. For the CDR3, the DNA is TGTGTCGGTCACCCCCCGAGGAGTGGGACTGAGCAGTTCTTC.

With regard to this clonotype: The germline gene is not matched at one end of the junction; a read error may be the cause. V and J are TRBV6-1 and TRBJ2-3; D is uncertain. This CDR3 is 15 amino acids long. Germline V gene lookup returns CDR1 MNHNS and CDR2 SASEGT. CDR3 loop: CATSEGQANTDTQYF. The CDR3 DNA sequence: TGTGCCACCAGTGAAGGCCAGGCCAACACAGATACGCAGTATTTT.

Turning to this clonotype: A read error is likely, as this CDR3 ends without the conserved phenylalanine or tryptophan. The chain has TRBV11-3 and TRBJ2-3; D tentatively fits TRBD1 or TRBD2 (6 bases each). The length of the CDR3 is 15 residues. Per germline, CDR1 SGHNT and CDR2 YENEEA. CDR3 coding DNA: TGTGCCAGCAGACAGGGCAGTACTAGCACAGATGCGCAGTATCTT. It codes for CASRQGSTSTDAQYL.

This clonotype was found once. A read error is possible here, since a much larger clone lies one base away. The chain employs TRBV29-1 and TRBJ2-7; perhaps TRBD2 as D (5 bases). Germline assignment: CDR1 SQVTM and CDR2 ANQGSEA. Trimming cost V 5 bases and J 4 bases, with 21 bases left between them. CDR3 length equals 15 residues. CDR3 sequence: CSVREGSRTTYEQYF. The CDR3 bases are TGCAGCGTTAGAGAGGGATCGCGGACCACTTACGAGCAGTACTTC.

This sequence joins TRBV5-6 and TRBJ2-3; D gene ambiguous. Germline V CDR1 and CDR2: SGHDT, YYEEEE. The CDR3 extends over 15 amino acids. V dropped 0 bases and J dropped 0 bases, with 8 bases sitting between them. DNA of the CDR3: TGTGCCAGCAGCTTGGTGGGGTGGAGCACAGATACGCAGTATTTT. Translated, it gives CASSLVGWSTDTQYF.